Given below is one T cell receptor (beta chain) in context. CDR1 is MNHEY, CDR2 SVGAGI, per germline. V lost 0 bases to trimming and J lost 10 bases; unmatched junction nucleotides: 6. This CDR3 has 15 residues. This entry is derived from a study of Ad26.COV2.S vaccination and SARS-CoV-2 variants. Libraries were prepared by immunoSEQ multiplex PCR; TCRdb keeps only in-frame clonotypes and omits some of them. The sample has roughly 680,000 clones, about 90% seen once. The treatment denotes: 15 to 20 received Ad26.COV2.S at low or high dose, single or two shots; roughly five received placebo; per-sample allocation not given. On day 63 after the first injection, vaccine and placebo recipients gave samples.

Here the sequenced sample was peripheral blood, taken in a trial of Ad26.COV2.S vaccine versus placebo. The TCR comes from a person aged 18-65 years who received the Ad26.COV2.S COVID-19 vaccine or a placebo. The chain employs TRBV6-5 and TRBJ1-6; TRBD1 agrees at 7 bases. In DNA form, the CDR3 reads TGTGCCAGCAGTTACTCGACCAGGGGGGGATCACCCCTCCACTTT. Translated: CASSYSTRGGSPLHF.